Each of the 27 T cell receptor beta chains below was sequenced from the same sample in a study of T cells in women clearing cervical HPV infection. The data were produced by immunoSEQ multiplex PCR, yet TCRdb's version contains in-frame clones alone and is incomplete. The sample has 48,000 or so clones, and its top ten clones hold roughly 1.5%. What was sequenced was blood buffy coat. These receptors were taken from a woman aged 18-69 years with a cervical HPV16 infection that either progressed to CIN3+ or cleared (not recorded which).

Concerning this clone itself: The sequenced fragment ends 3 residues before the CDR3 boundary, so the rest is inferred from the germline J gene. The V and J genes are TRBV11-3 and TRBJ1-1; D is perhaps TRBD1 (6 bases). The CDR3 length is 14 residues. Germline V gene lookup returns CDR1 SGHNT and CDR2 YENEEA. This chain's CDR3 is CASSLGPMQGEAFF. Partial CDR3 DNA: TGTGCCAGCAGCTTAGGCCCCATGCAGGGGGAA.

Comment on this clone: Sequencing ends 3 residues short of the CDR3 end; the germline J gene provides the rest. The rearrangement joins TRBV20-1 to TRBJ2-7; perhaps TRBD1 as D (6 bases). With 6 bases removed from V and 2 bases from J, the gap between germline ends came to 17 bases. CDR3 length: 14 amino acids. CDR1 is DFQATT, CDR2 SNEGSKA, per germline (reference sequence). This CDR3 reads CSADRRDKTYEQYF. The part of the CDR3 DNA that was read is TGCAGTGCCGACCGCCGGGACAAGACCTACGAG.

In the case of this clone: The read terminates 3 residues before the CDR3 end, so the remaining end is supplied by the germline J gene. The genes are TRBV6-1 and TRBJ1-3; TRBD1 agrees at 7 bases. CDR1 and CDR2 from the germline V gene are MNHNS and SASEGT. CDR3 length: 15 residues. V lost 2 bases and J lost 2; bases outside the gene matches: 3. CDR3 in amino acids: CASSEIRGPGNTIYF. Incomplete CDR3 DNA: TGTGCCAGCAGTGAAATAAGGGGGCCTGGAAACACC.

On this clone itself: The read ends 3 residues shy of where the CDR3 ends; the end is completed using the germline J gene. The rearrangement links TRBV11-2 to TRBJ2-7, with 7 bases aligning to TRBD1. CDR1 and CDR2 (germline): SGHAT, FQNNGV. The CDR3 has 13 residues. J was trimmed by 6 bases and V by 3 bases; bases with no gene match: 5. CDR3 sequence: CASSFPTGSEQYF. The sequenced CDR3 bases are TGTGCCAGCAGCTTTCCGACAGGGTCCGAG.

Concerning this clone itself: The CDR3 end falls 3 residues outside the read, so it is completed with the germline J gene. The rearrangement joins TRBV7-6 to TRBJ1-3; D is ambiguous. V lost 2 bases, J lost 4 bases, and 15 bases lay in between. Germline V gene lookup returns CDR1 SGHVS and CDR2 FNYEAQ. The CDR3 runs to 16 residues. The CDR3 reads CASSLKVPGPGNTIYF. The covered CDR3 bases are TGTGCCAGCAGCTTAAAAGTACCGGGTCCGGGAAACACC.

With regard to this clone: The read finishes 3 residues shy of the CDR3 end, and the germline J gene is used to complete it. This chain links TRBV10-2 with TRBJ2-7; D gene uncertain. Per the germline V gene, CDR1 is WSHSY and CDR2 is SAAADI. This CDR3 region has 13 residues. Trimming removed 6 bases at V and 0 bases at J, with 9 bases between. The CDR3 spells CASSTEISYEQYF. CDR3 DNA (partial): TGCGCCAGCAGCACAGAAATCTCCTACGAG.

Notes on this clone: Germline is not matched at one junction end, which may reflect a read error. The read gets to within 3 residues of the CDR3 end, and the germline J gene fills in the rest. The same CDR3 arises from other DNA sequences in this sample as well. The chain uses TRBV30 and TRBJ1-2; TRBD1 is a possible D gene (5 bases). Germline V gives CDR1 GTSNPN, CDR2 SVGIG (reference sequence). The CDR3 length is 11 residues. The CDR3 reads CAWSQGVGYTF. CDR3 DNA, as far as it was read: TGTGCTTGGAGCCAAGGGGTTGGC.

A word on this clone: The CDR3 goes on 3 residues after the read ends, and that part is filled in from the germline J gene. V gene TRBV28 combines with J gene TRBJ1-6; TRBD1 agrees at 7 bases. Germline lookup yields CDR1 MDHEN and CDR2 SYDVKM. V lost 0 bases to trimming and J lost 5 bases; unmatched junction nucleotides: 10. The CDR3 has 18 amino acids. CDR3 DNA, as far as it was read: TGTGCCAGCAGTTTATGGGCCGCGACAGGGTGGAATAATTCACCC. Its translation: CASSLWAATGWNNSP. From start to end, the CDR3 is CASSLWAATGWNNSPLHF. The full variable domain, with the rest looked up from reference TRBV28 and TRBJ1-6, is DVKVTQSSRYLVKRTGEKVFLECVQDMDHENMFWYRQDPGLGLRLIYFSYDVKMKEKGDIPEGYSVSREKKERFSLILESASTNQTSMYLCASSLWAATGWNNSPLHFGNGTRLTVT.

With respect to this clone: The read terminates 3 residues before the CDR3 end, so the remaining end is supplied by the germline J gene. This rearrangement joins TRBV6-2 or TRBV6-3 to TRBJ2-7; the D is unclear. Looked up from germline, CDR1 is MNHEY and CDR2 is SVGEGT. There are 13 residues in the CDR3. V dropped 6 bases and J dropped 2 bases, with 11 bases sitting between them. The CDR3 DNA, read in part, is TGTGCCAGCAGGGGCGCAGCCACCTACGAG. It specifies CASRGAATYE. The full CDR3 reads CASRGAATYEQYF.

As concerns this clone: The read gets to within 3 residues of the CDR3 end, and the germline J gene fills in the rest. The chain links TRBV6-1 to TRBJ1-1; TRBD1 might be the D (6 bases). The germline V gene has CDR1 MNHNS and CDR2 SASEGT. V was trimmed by 3 bases and J by 0 bases, leaving 11 bases between them. This CDR3 contains 15 residues. The part of the CDR3 DNA that was read is TGTGCCAGCAGTGATCGTGGGGGCATGAACACTGAA. Its translation is CASSDRGGMNTE. The whole CDR3 is CASSDRGGMNTEAFF.

Concerning this clone: The read comes to an end 3 residues before the CDR3 does, leaving the germline J gene to fill in the end. The genes are TRBV28 and TRBJ2-5; TRBD2 matches 12 bases. Losses at the gene ends were 9 bases for V and 4 bases for J; bases not matched to a gene: 6. This CDR3 contains 14 residues. Germline-derived CDR1 and CDR2 are MDHEN and SYDVKM. CDR3 in amino acids: CASRLAGDGETQYF. CDR3 DNA (partial): TGTGCCAGTAGACTAGCGGGGGACGGAGAGACC. The entire variable domain, with the rest obtained from reference TRBV28 and TRBJ2-5, is as follows: DVKVTQSSRYLVKRTGEKVFLECVQDMDHENMFWYRQDPGLGLRLIYFSYDVKMKEKGDIPEGYSVSREKKERFSLILESASTNQTSMYLCASRLAGDGETQYFGPGTRLLVL.

In the case of this clone: The sequenced fragment ends 3 residues before the CDR3 boundary, so the rest is inferred from the germline J gene. The chain employs TRBV20-1 and TRBJ2-5; 10 bases line up with TRBD2. Germline CDR1 DFQATT, CDR2 SNEGSKA (reference sequence). V shed 4 bases and J 2 bases; nucleotides not matched to a gene: 4. The CDR3 contains 14 residues. The CDR3 sequence: CSATRAGGQETQYF. CDR3 DNA, as far as it was read: TGCAGTGCTACCCGAGCGGGGGGGCAAGAGACC.

Comment on this clone: The CDR3 is cut off 3 residues early in the read; its end comes from the germline J gene. This chain joins TRBV23-1 and TRBJ1-1; D unclear. TRBV23-1 is reported as an ORF; its role is uncertain. The ends were cut back, 6 bases at V and 4 bases at J, with 9 bases in the middle. This CDR3 region has 12 residues. The CDR3 DNA, read in part, is TGCGCCAGCAGAATCAGCGGCACTGAA. This gives the protein CASRISGTE. From start to end, the CDR3 is CASRISGTEAFF.

The DNA read from the CDR3 is TGTGCCTGGAAGTCAGGGGATTCACCC. Residues: CAWKSGDSP. The full CDR3 protein reads CAWKSGDSPLHF. The V gene is TRBV30, the J gene TRBJ1-6; possibly TRBD1 for D (6 bases). The read terminates 3 residues before the CDR3 end, so the remaining end is supplied by the germline J gene. The CDR3 totals 12 residues. The germline V and J ends were trimmed by 4 bases and 8 bases, with 9 bases remaining between them. Germline CDR1 GTSNPN, CDR2 SVGIG (reference sequence).

As regards this clone: The read halts 3 residues ahead of the CDR3 end, with the missing end drawn from the germline J gene. The J gene is TRBJ2-7, the V gene TRBV7-2, with 10 positions matching TRBD2. V shed 5 bases, J shed 3 bases, and the junction held 7 bases outside the gene matches. Germline V gene sequence: CDR1 SGHTA, CDR2 FQGNSA. CDR3 length equals 15 residues. CDR3 DNA, as far as it was read: TGTGCCAGCAGCCCGTCTAGCGGGAGTGTCTACGAG. Translation: CASSPSSGSVYE. The whole CDR3 sequence is CASSPSSGSVYEQYF.

Concerning this clone itself: The read ends 3 residues shy of where the CDR3 ends; the end is completed using the germline J gene. The chain has TRBV28 and TRBJ2-1, with D unresolved. The CDR3 has 10 residues. Per the germline V gene, CDR1 is MDHEN and CDR2 is SYDVKM. V lost 6 bases and J 9 bases, leaving 6 bases between the germline ends. CDR3 bases read: TGTGCCAGCAGAGGTGGTGAG. This translates into CASRGGE. The full CDR3 protein reads CASRGGEQFF.

Remarks on this clone: The CDR3 extends 3 residues past the end of the read, so its final part is completed from the germline J gene. The chain combines TRBV7-9 with TRBJ1-4; D is perhaps TRBD1 (6 bases). Germline V gives CDR1 SEHNR, CDR2 FQNEAQ (reference sequence). The V and J ends lost 10 bases and 6 bases respectively, with 15 bases between them. The CDR3 covers 13 residues. The CDR3 DNA, read in part, is TGTGCCATCCCCGGGACACGTCATGAAAAA. Protein sequence: CAIPGTRHEK. The full-length CDR3 reads as CAIPGTRHEKLFF.

Of note for this clone: Read data end 3 residues before the CDR3 end; the end is taken from the germline J gene. The chain links TRBV19 to TRBJ1-2, with unresolved D. Per the germline V gene, CDR1 is LNHDA and CDR2 is SQIVND (reference sequence). Trimming removed 1 base at V and 3 bases at J, with 15 bases between. The CDR3 runs 16 residues. Incomplete CDR3 DNA: TGTGCCAGTAGTATAGTGAGTCGGTTCGTTGACTATGGC. This sequence encodes CASSIVSRFVDYG. The whole CDR3 reads CASSIVSRFVDYGYTF.

A remark on this clone: The read ends 3 residues before the CDR3 terminus; that terminus is restored from the germline J gene. The V call is TRBV7-2, the J call TRBJ1-6; D is possibly TRBD1 (5 bases). Germline V gene lookup returns CDR1 SGHTA and CDR2 FQGNSA. The length of the CDR3 is 14 residues. Between the trimmed V and J ends, which lost 1 base and 7 bases, there was a span of 8 bases. The CDR3 reads CASSLVGGNSPLHF. CDR3 DNA (partial): TGTGCCAGCAGCTTAGTTGGGGGGAATTCACCC.

Regarding this clone: From the germline J gene comes the end of the CDR3, since the read stops 3 residues before it. The rearrangement links TRBV30 to TRBJ1-2, with a weak D call TRBD1 (5 bases). This CDR3 is 16 amino acids long. The V gene's germline CDR1 is GTSNPN and CDR2 SVGIG (reference sequence). CDR3 bases read: TGTGCCTGGAGGCCGATGAAGGGGCGGAGAGAGGGGGGC. Amino acid sequence: CAWRPMKGRREGG. The whole CDR3 is CAWRPMKGRREGGYTF.

In the case of this clone: The CDR3 extends 3 residues past the end of the read, so its final part is completed from the germline J gene. The chain employs TRBV19 and TRBJ1-5; no firm D call. Germline V gives CDR1 LNHDA, CDR2 SQIVND (reference sequence). This CDR3 has 13 residues. V dropped 4 bases and J dropped 1 base, with 5 bases sitting between them. The covered CDR3 bases are TGTGCCAGTAGTACATCCAGCAATCAGCCC. This gives the protein CASSTSSNQP. The complete CDR3 sequence is CASSTSSNQPQHF.

In regard to this clone: The sequenced fragment ends 3 residues before the CDR3 boundary, so the rest is inferred from the germline J gene. The chain links TRBV6-1 to TRBJ2-5; perhaps TRBD1 as D (6 bases). Germline V gene data show CDR1 as MNHNS and CDR2 as SASEGT. This CDR3 has 15 amino acids. V lost 3 bases, J lost 5 bases, and 16 bases lay in between. The CDR3 sequence is CASSDAPGQGETQYF. Incomplete CDR3 DNA: TGTGCCAGCAGTGATGCACCGGGCCAGGGGGAGACC.

The part of the CDR3 DNA that was read is TGTGCCAGCAGTACAGGGTTACTCTACGAG. It translates to CASSTGLLYE. From start to end, the CDR3 is CASSTGLLYEQYF. The gene calls are TRBV12-3 or TRBV12-4 and TRBJ2-7; TRBD1 might be the D (6 bases). The sequence runs out 3 residues before the end of the CDR3; the remainder is reconstructed from the germline J gene. The CDR3 loop spans 13 amino acids. V was shortened by 5 bases and J by 3 bases, with 11 bases between the two germline ends.

In regard to this clone: Read sequence stops 3 residues before the CDR3 end, and the germline J gene provides the missing end. The V call is TRBV12-3 or TRBV12-4, the J call TRBJ2-7; D unclear. The CDR3 is 13 residues long. V was cut by 5 bases and J by 0 bases, with 8 bases left in between. The sequenced part of the CDR3 DNA is TGTGCCAGCAGTAAAGGGCTCTCCTACGAG. This sequence encodes CASSKGLSYE. The entire CDR3 reads CASSKGLSYEQYF.

In regard to this clone: The read falls 3 residues short of the CDR3 end, and the missing part is taken from the germline J gene. The V call is TRBV19, the J call TRBJ2-5; D possibly corresponds to TRBD1 (5 bases). The CDR3 has 13 amino acids. Trimming left V 7 bases short and J 4 bases short, with 13 bases between. Looked up from germline, CDR1 is LNHDA and CDR2 is SQIVND (reference sequence). The CDR3 sequence: CASMGQGRETQYF. The CDR3 bases that were read are TGTGCCAGTATGGGGCAGGGAAGAGAGACC.

With respect to this clone: Read coverage stops 3 residues before the CDR3 terminus; the germline J gene supplies the remainder. The chain carries TRBV5-1 and TRBJ2-1; D is ambiguous. V lost 4 bases and J 7 bases, leaving 15 bases between the germline ends. This CDR3 is built from 14 residues. In germline, CDR1 is SGHRS, CDR2 YFSETQ. Partial CDR3 DNA: TGCGCCAGCAGCCGAGATATCCCCGCGAATGAG. Translation gives CASSRDIPANE. The full CDR3 protein reads CASSRDIPANEQFF.

Of note for this clone: The CDR3 goes on 3 residues after the read ends, and that part is filled in from the germline J gene. The chain couples TRBV6-2 or TRBV6-3 to TRBJ1-6; 9 positions agree with TRBD1. The CDR3 has 15 residues. V shed 6 bases and J 5 bases; nucleotides not matched to a gene: 5. Germline V gene data show CDR1 as MNHEY and CDR2 as SVGEGT. The CDR3 DNA, read in part, is TGTGCCAGCAGACTGGACAGGGGCAATAATTCACCC. Its protein product is CASRLDRGNNSP. In full, the CDR3 reads CASRLDRGNNSPLHF.